A single sample is the source of the 6 T cell receptor beta chains below, sequenced in a study of T cells after posttransplantation cyclophosphamide. TCRdb keeps only in-frame clones here, not all; method: immunoSEQ multiplex PCR. There are about 38,000 clones in the sample, none observed a single time. Sequences were obtained from PBMCs. All receptors come from a man aged 45-65 years in good health, CMV-negative, and a related stem cell transplant donor.

This clone was detected many times. The chain joins TRBV7-2 to TRBJ1-2; D unresolved. The germline V gene encodes CDR1 SGHTA and CDR2 FQGNSA. Trimming cost V 2 bases and J 4 bases, with 14 bases left between them. This CDR3 is 15 amino acids long. CDR3 DNA sequence: TGTGCCAGCAGCTTACGTTCTGCAGAAGTCTATGGCTACACCTTC. It specifies CASSLRSAEVYGYTF.

This clone was observed many times. This chain connects TRBV4-3 to TRBJ2-3, with D possibly TRBD1 on 6 matching bases. Germline V CDR1 and CDR2: LGHNA, YSLEER. This CDR3 has 15 residues. Trimming left V 0 bases short and J 4 bases short, with 11 bases between. The CDR3 sequence: CASSQDMPGADTQYF. CDR3 DNA: TGCGCCAGCAGCCAAGATATGCCAGGGGCAGATACGCAGTATTTT.

This clone was observed at least ten times. The CDR3 nucleotides are TGTGCCAGCAGCGGCACCTCACTAGCGCCCGATGAGCAGTTCTTC. Translation: CASSGTSLAPDEQFF. The chain links TRBV7-9 to TRBJ2-1; 7 positions match TRBD2. The CDR3 totals 15 residues. CDR1 and CDR2 (germline): SEHNR, FQNEAQ (reference sequence). After removal of 5 bases from V and 8 bases from J, the junction contained 12 bases not matched to a gene. Filled out from reference TRBV7-9 and TRBJ2-1, the complete variable domain reads DTGVSQNPRHKITKRGQNVTFRCDPISEHNRLYWYRQTLGQGPEFLTYFQNEAQLEKSRLLSDRFSAERPKGSFSTLEIQRTEQGDSAMYLCASSGTSLAPDEQFFGPGTRLTVL.

This clone was found many times. The rearrangement links TRBV18 to TRBJ2-7; D gene unclear. The CDR3 spans 13 residues. Trimming removed 2 bases from V and 3 bases from J, with 8 bases in between. Per the germline V gene, CDR1 is KGHSH and CDR2 is LQKENI. CDR3 nucleotide sequence: TGTGCCAGCTCACCATCTCAGGTCTACGAGCAGTACTTC. Amino acid sequence: CASSPSQVYEQYF.

In this sample, this clone turned up many times. The chain joins TRBV28 to TRBJ1-4; 10 bases map to TRBD1. Germline V gene data show CDR1 as MDHEN and CDR2 as SYDVKM. This CDR3 comprises 17 residues. Trimming took 4 bases from V and 3 from J; bases not matched to a gene: 8. This CDR3 is CASSSSRDRGSNEKLFF. The CDR3 bases are TGTGCCAGCAGTTCGTCCCGGGACAGGGGATCTAATGAAAAACTGTTTTTT.

This clone was found many times. The CDR3 loop is CASSLAKSGAPSHEQYF. In DNA, the CDR3 is TGTGCCAGCAGCTTGGCCAAGAGCGGGGCCCCTAGTCACGAGCAGTACTTC. This sequence joins TRBV5-6 and TRBJ2-7; 7 nucleotides align to TRBD2. Germline CDR1 SGHDT, CDR2 YYEEEE. V was pared by 0 bases and J by 5 bases, with 14 bases of the junction left unmatched. The length of the CDR3 is 17 residues.